These 23 T cell receptor beta chains were all obtained from the same sample, sequenced in a study of shared clonotypes between healthy human individuals. Sequencing was performed with immunoSEQ multiplex PCR; in TCRdb, only in-frame clones are kept and a portion is missing. The sample consists of about 730,000 clones, 72% of them appearing once. Sequences were obtained from memory CD4+ T cells sorted from blood. Subset: CD45RA-negative fraction. These receptor sequences come from a woman aged 25 to 39 in good health.

CDR3 nucleotide sequence: TGTGCCAGCTCACCACTTAATGAAAAACTGTTTTTT. This gives the protein CASSPLNEKLFF. The chain links TRBV18 to TRBJ1-4; D is unclear. CDR3 size: 12 residues. With 1 base removed from V and 4 bases from J, the gap between germline ends came to 1 base. Per germline, CDR1 KGHSH and CDR2 LQKENI.

The genes are TRBV9 and TRBJ2-1; 7 positions match TRBD1. The CDR3 is 15 residues long. Germline V lookup: CDR1 SGDLS, CDR2 YYNGEE. After removal of 4 bases from V and 0 bases from J, the junction contained 4 bases not matched to a gene. The CDR3 loop is CASSTRDSSYNEQFF. CDR3 in DNA: TGTGCCAGCAGCACCCGGGACAGCTCCTACAATGAGCAGTTCTTC.

The DNA of the CDR3 is TGCAGTGCTAGAGCCCCTACCGAGCAGTACTTC. Translating it yields CSARAPTEQYF. The rearrangement joins TRBV20-1 to TRBJ2-7; D remains ambiguous. CDR3 length equals 11 residues. The V and J ends lost 1 base and 6 bases respectively, with 7 bases between them. Germline CDR1 and CDR2: DFQATT and SNEGSKA (reference sequence).

The chain is built from TRBV6-1 and TRBJ2-1; weak D call: TRBD1 (5 bases). Germline CDR1 and CDR2: MNHNS and SASEGT. The length of the CDR3 is 15 residues. V was shortened by 1 base and J by 7 bases, with 14 bases between the two germline ends. CDR3 sequence (DNA): TGTGCCAGCAGTGAAGGAAGCAGCACAGGTAATGAGCAGTTCTTC. Protein product: CASSEGSSTGNEQFF.

This clone was seen a few times. The chain employs TRBV5-1 and TRBJ2-4; TRBD2 matches at 13 bases. V dropped 3 bases and J dropped 9; count of bases not matched to a gene: 6. This CDR3 has 15 amino acids. Per germline, CDR1 SGHRS and CDR2 YFSETQ. Here the CDR3 reads CASSSGTSGKGIQYF. Written as DNA, the CDR3 is TGCGCCAGCAGCTCGGGGACTAGCGGGAAGGGCATTCAGTACTTC.

The sample holds many counts of this clone. This rearrangement joins TRBV28 to TRBJ2-2, with D uncertain. V was pared by 2 bases and J by 2 bases, with 9 bases between. The germline gives CDR1 MDHEN, CDR2 SYDVKM. This CDR3 region has 15 residues. The CDR3 sequence: CASSLARTNTGELFF. The CDR3 region has the DNA TGTGCCAGCAGTTTAGCGCGGACCAACACCGGGGAGCTGTTTTTT. Filled out from reference TRBV28 and TRBJ2-2, the complete variable domain reads DVKVTQSSRYLVKRTGEKVFLECVQDMDHENMFWYRQDPGLGLRLIYFSYDVKMKEKGDIPEGYSVSREKKERFSLILESASTNQTSMYLCASSLARTNTGELFFGEGSRLTVL.

V and J are TRBV10-2 and TRBJ2-7, with D tentatively TRBD1 (6 bases). The CDR3 is 13 amino acids. The V and J ends lost 3 bases and 6 bases respectively, with 12 bases between them. Germline loops: CDR1 WSHSY, CDR2 SAAADI. The CDR3: CASSETGIGEQYF. In DNA, the CDR3 is TGCGCCAGCAGTGAAACAGGGATCGGCGAGCAGTACTTC.

The chain is built from TRBV19 and TRBJ2-1; TRBD2 aligns across 9 bases. After removal of 1 base from V and 5 bases from J, the junction contained 18 bases not matched to a gene. Germline CDR1 and CDR2: LNHDA and SQIVND (reference sequence). The CDR3 runs to 20 residues. Written as DNA, the CDR3 is TGTGCCAGTAGTATAGGCCCGCGCAGGGGACGAGCGGGAGGAAACAATGAGCAGTTCTTC. The encoded protein is CASSIGPRRGRAGGNNEQFF.

Here the CDR3 reads CASSQLGGGYRSYEQYF. CDR3 DNA sequence: TGTGCCAGTAGTCAATTGGGCGGGGGGTACCGCTCCTACGAGCAGTACTTC. The V and J genes are TRBV19 and TRBJ2-7; 8 bases align to TRBD2. V was pared by 5 bases and J by 0 bases, with 12 bases of the junction left unmatched. CDR3 length: 17 residues. Germline V gene lookup returns CDR1 LNHDA and CDR2 SQIVND (reference sequence).

The chain employs TRBV28 and TRBJ2-1; D uncertain. Trimming removed 6 bases from V and 0 bases from J, with 12 bases in between. Germline loops: CDR1 MDHEN, CDR2 SYDVKM. This CDR3 spans 15 amino acids. In DNA, the CDR3 is TGTGCCAGCAGCCAATACGGGCGCTCCTACAATGAGCAGTTCTTC. Its translation is CASSQYGRSYNEQFF.

This clone has a handful of counts. The genes are TRBV6-1 and TRBJ2-2; D unclear. Germline assignment: CDR1 MNHNS and CDR2 SASEGT. V shed 4 bases and J shed 7 bases, with 19 bases lying between them. There are 16 residues in the CDR3. Here the CDR3 DNA reads TGTGCCAGCAGTGTTACCGACTGGGGAAGGAACGGGGAGCTGTTTTTT. Protein: CASSVTDWGRNGELFF.

The chain uses TRBV27 and TRBJ1-1; D perhaps matches TRBD1 (6 bases). The CDR3 runs 16 residues. V was shortened by 6 bases and J by 2 bases, with 19 bases between the two germline ends. Germline-derived CDR1 and CDR2 are MNHEY and SMNVEV (reference sequence). Written as DNA, the CDR3 is TGTGCCAGCAGCCTCCTTTTGGACAGAACTAACACTGAAGCTTTCTTT. Protein: CASSLLLDRTNTEAFF.

The sample holds a few counts of this clone. The chain couples TRBV2 to TRBJ1-5; possibly TRBD1 for D (6 bases). This CDR3 region has 14 residues. Germline CDR1 is SNHLY and CDR2 is FYNNEI. V lost 6 bases, J lost 7 bases, and 16 bases lay in between. This CDR3 is CASSSTGRRQPQHF. The DNA of the CDR3 is TGTGCCAGCAGCTCAACAGGGCGCCGGCAGCCCCAGCATTTT.

This clone was detected once. This chain uses TRBV11-3 with TRBJ2-1, with TRBD2 identical over 10 bases. Germline V CDR1 and CDR2: SGHNT, YENEEA. The CDR3 consists of 13 residues. V lost 4 bases to trimming and J lost 9 bases; unmatched junction nucleotides: 3. The CDR3 here is CASSSSGRAEQFF. In DNA, the CDR3 is TGTGCCAGCAGCTCGAGCGGGAGGGCTGAGCAGTTCTTC.

This clone is a singleton in its sample. V gene TRBV28 combines with J gene TRBJ1-1, with a tentative D call TRBD1 (6 bases). Germline lookup yields CDR1 MDHEN and CDR2 SYDVKM. Trimming shortened V by 5 bases and J by 2 bases, and 18 bases separated the two germline ends. This CDR3 is built from 16 residues. CDR3 sequence (DNA): TGTGCCAGCAGTGTATTTGGTCACAGGGATAACACTGAAGCTTTCTTT. It translates to CASSVFGHRDNTEAFF.

This sequence joins TRBV27 and TRBJ1-2; the D is unclear. CDR3 length equals 14 residues. V was clipped by 5 bases and J by 6 bases, with 16 bases between them. The V gene's germline CDR1 is MNHEY and CDR2 SMNVEV (reference sequence). The CDR3 nucleotides read TGTGCCAGCAGTCCGCAGCTACTAGGGAATGGCTACACCTTC. It yields the protein CASSPQLLGNGYTF.

This clone has a handful of counts. This chain uses TRBV11-2 with TRBJ2-1, with TRBD2 matching over 9 bases. The CDR3 runs to 19 residues. CDR1 and CDR2 (germline): SGHAT, FQNNGV. The ends lost 5 bases at V and 0 bases at J; junction bases unmatched: 14. CDR3 DNA sequence: TGTGCCAGCAGCCCCGGGAGCGGGAGGTCCCTGAGCTCCTACAATGAGCAGTTCTTC. It codes for CASSPGSGRSLSSYNEQFF.

This rearrangement joins TRBV6-5 to TRBJ1-3; no definite D call. Deletions cut 0 bases from V and 0 bases from J, with 9 bases between. The CDR3 contains 16 residues. Germline CDR1 is MNHEY and CDR2 is SVGAGI. The CDR3 loop is CASSYSVLHSGNTIYF. As DNA, the CDR3 is TGTGCCAGCAGTTACTCGGTCCTCCACTCTGGAAACACCATATATTTT.

V is TRBV6-4 and J is TRBJ2-1, with 8 bases identical to TRBD2. This CDR3 is built from 14 residues. V shed 5 bases, J shed 7 bases, and the junction held 7 bases outside the gene matches. Germline-derived CDR1 and CDR2 are MRHNA and SNTAGT. CDR3 DNA sequence: TGTGCCAGCAGTCTCCGGGAGGGCATAAATGAGCAGTTCTTC. Amino acids: CASSLREGINEQFF.

This clone occurred a few times. The rearrangement uses TRBV18 and TRBJ2-7, with D unresolved. Germline V gene data show CDR1 as KGHSH and CDR2 as LQKENI. This CDR3 comprises 13 residues. V shed 4 bases and J shed 2 bases, with 9 bases lying between them. CDR3 amino acids: CASSLASTYEQYF. The CDR3 DNA is TGTGCCAGCTCACTCGCCAGCACCTACGAGCAGTACTTC.

The chain joins TRBV5-1 to TRBJ2-1; TRBD2 matches 13 bases. The CDR3 length is 15 residues. Germline V gene lookup returns CDR1 SGHRS and CDR2 YFSETQ. Unmatched junction bases numbered 6, after V lost 4 bases and J lost 8 bases. The CDR3 coding sequence is TGCGCCAGCAGCCCCGGGACTAGCGGGATTCATGAGCAGTTCTTC. Its translation is CASSPGTSGIHEQFF. Based on the CDR3 plus reference TRBV5-1 and TRBJ2-1, the full variable domain is KAGVTQTPRYLIKTRGQQVTLSCSPISGHRSVSWYQQTPGQGLQFLFEYFSETQRNKGNFPGRFSGRQFSNSRSEMNVSTLELGDSALYLCASSPGTSGIHEQFFGPGTRLTVL.

This clone showed up just a few times. This chain links TRBV20-1 with TRBJ2-5; D gene unclear. In germline, CDR1 is DFQATT, CDR2 SNEGSKA (reference sequence). The CDR3 spans 11 residues. V lost 4 bases, J lost 9 bases, and 12 bases lay in between. This chain's CDR3 is CSATDGWAQYF. In DNA, the CDR3 is TGCAGTGCTACGGACGGGTGGGCCCAGTACTTC.

This clone was detected only a few times. This chain uses TRBV5-4 with TRBJ2-1; 8 nucleotides line up with TRBD2. Germline loops: CDR1 SGHNT, CDR2 YYREEE (reference sequence). V lost 4 bases to trimming and J lost 0 bases; unmatched junction nucleotides: 3. CDR3 length: 15 residues. The CDR3 here is CASSPSGSSYNEQFF. Here the CDR3 DNA reads TGTGCCAGCAGCCCCAGCGGGAGCTCCTACAATGAGCAGTTCTTC. Full variable domain (outside the CDR3, taken from reference TRBV5-4 and TRBJ2-1): ETGVTQSPTHLIKTRGQQVTLRCSSQSGHNTVSWYQQALGQGPQFIFQYYREEENGRGNFPPRFSGLQFPNYSSELNVNALELDDSALYLCASSPSGSSYNEQFFGPGTRLTVL.